This passage covers 18 T cell receptor beta chains from one sample sequenced in a study of monozygotic twins with inflammatory bowel disease. TCRdb reprocessed the 5' RACE reads, keeping one entry per CDR3 protein, no DNA. The listing records under 350,000 distinct CDR3 sequences. The sample taken for sequencing was blood. These receptors originate from a human donor with ulcerative colitis or Crohn's disease, or a healthy co-twin of an affected twin (not recorded which).

The chain couples TRBV5-1 to TRBJ2-3; the D call from TCRdb, TRBD2, cannot be confirmed without DNA. The germline CDR1 and CDR2 sequences are SGHRS and YFSETQ. The CDR3 loop spans 16 amino acids. This CDR3 is CASSLGLAGRLDTQYF.

The chain carries TRBV7-2 and TRBJ2-1. Germline loops: CDR1 SGHTA, CDR2 FQGNSA. The CDR3 length is 12 residues. CDR3 region: CASSLALNEQFF.

This CDR3 reads CASSYVQASGNTIYF. The chain uses TRBV6-5 and TRBJ1-3. The CDR3 sequence is 15 residues long. Germline V CDR1 and CDR2: MNHEY, SVGAGI.

The chain has TRBV3-1 and TRBJ1-1; the TCRdb D gene call, TRBD1, has no DNA to confirm it. From germline, CDR1 is LGHDT and CDR2 YNNKEL (reference sequence). This CDR3 has 15 amino acids. CDR3 in amino acids: CASSLYRGRHTEAFF.

The chain couples TRBV6-1 to TRBJ1-6; absent DNA, TCRdb's TRBD1 call cannot be checked. The CDR3 is 14 amino acids. The germline gives CDR1 MNHNS, CDR2 SASEGT. The CDR3 region is CASSKTEDNSPLHF.

This chain connects TRBV20-1 to TRBJ2-4; there is no DNA to check the TCRdb D call of TRBD1. The CDR3 contains 15 residues. Germline V CDR1 and CDR2: DFQATT, SNEGSKA (reference sequence). This CDR3 reads CSANDRAVTKNIQYF.

The chain couples TRBV19 to TRBJ2-5. CDR3 length: 14 residues. Per the germline V gene, CDR1 is LNHDA and CDR2 is SQIVND (reference sequence). The CDR3 sequence is CASSIDVGQETQYF.

J is TRBJ2-3 and V is TRBV9; no DNA is available, so the TRBD2 call from TCRdb remains unchecked. Germline CDR1 SGDLS, CDR2 YYNGEE. The CDR3 sequence is 19 residues long. CDR3: CASSVGLDRAGGSTDTQYF.

The V call is TRBV4-2, the J call TRBJ2-4; with no DNA, the TCRdb D assignment of TRBD1 cannot be verified. Germline V gives CDR1 LGHNA, CDR2 YNFKEQ. This CDR3 spans 19 amino acids. The CDR3 loop reads CASSQEGRTGAQAKNIQYF.

The rearrangement links TRBV4-3 to TRBJ2-1; TCRdb lists TRBD2, though no DNA is available to test this call. CDR1 is LGHNA, CDR2 YSLEER, per germline. The CDR3 sequence is 18 residues long. This CDR3 is CASSQDHASGGVYNEQFF.

The V and J genes are TRBV27 and TRBJ2-5. The CDR3 loop spans 14 amino acids. Per the germline V gene, CDR1 is MNHEY and CDR2 is SMNVEV (reference sequence). The CDR3 loop is CASSLSVNQETQYF.

V and J are TRBV4-3 and TRBJ2-1; TCRdb's D call of TRBD2 is untestable without DNA. CDR3 size: 17 residues. The germline V gene has CDR1 LGHNA and CDR2 YSLEER. The CDR3 is CASSLDSFSGRYNEQFF.

The chain has TRBV6-2 or TRBV6-3 and TRBJ2-1; TCRdb outputs TRBD2, but without DNA this stays unchecked. Germline V gene sequence: CDR1 MNHEY, CDR2 SVGEGT. The CDR3 totals 15 residues. CDR3 protein: CASSKSISQRNEQFF.

The rearrangement joins TRBV20-1 to TRBJ2-7; checking the TCRdb D call of TRBD1 is not possible without DNA. This CDR3 is 13 amino acids long. Germline CDR1 reads DFQATT; CDR2 reads SNEGSKA (reference sequence). CDR3: CSASRTGTYEQYF.

The gene calls are TRBV2 and TRBJ2-7; without DNA, the TCRdb call of TRBD1 cannot be checked. The CDR3 extends over 13 amino acids. Germline CDR1 reads SNHLY; CDR2 reads FYNNEI. Here the CDR3 reads CATEGQGFYEQYF.

The chain links TRBV6-5 to TRBJ2-7; without DNA, the TCRdb call of TRBD1 cannot be checked. Looked up from germline, CDR1 is MNHEY and CDR2 is SVGAGI. The CDR3 is 13 residues long. The CDR3 here is CASSYGGHGEQYF.

The CDR3 loop reads CSAIRRAPPRETQYF. The chain links TRBV20-1 to TRBJ2-5; the D call from TCRdb, TRBD1, cannot be confirmed without DNA. In germline, CDR1 is DFQATT, CDR2 SNEGSKA (reference sequence). This CDR3 has 15 residues.

The chain uses TRBV6-6 and TRBJ2-3; TCRdb outputs TRBD1, but without DNA this stays unchecked. This CDR3 region has 13 residues. Germline CDR1 and CDR2: MNHNY and SVGAGI (reference sequence). This CDR3 is CASATVGTDTQYF.